This T cell receptor beta chain was identified during a study of cytomegalovirus exposure and HLA in healthy donors. Study-level points and caveats: High sensitivity and specificity were reportedly achieved when the classifier diagnosed cytomegalovirus status. Per a prior analysis, the majority of TCR beta V segments were productive roughly 87% or roughly 30% of the time.

The ends were cut back, 4 bases at V and 2 bases at J, with 13 bases in the middle. This CDR3 has 16 residues. Germline assignment: CDR1 SGHDT and CDR2 YYEEEE. A remark on this clone: Its antigen remains unidentified.

Both 60 Vbeta primers and 13 Jbeta primers went into the PCR. Per the study methods: Later work found tens of millions of unique TCR beta chains, with 9.5 million to 11 million shared. Clones were read by immunoSEQ multiplex PCR, and TCRdb kept only the in-frame ones, dropping some. Clone size and the V and J calls come from that table; the DNA yielded D and trimming. The sample carries 150,000 to 200,000 clones, approximately 59% recorded once. What was sequenced was PBMCs. V usage is TRBV5-6 and J usage is TRBJ2-6, with D perhaps TRBD1 (6 bases). The clonotype originates from a man in his forties in good health and CMV-seronegative. DNA for the CDR3: TGTGCCAGCAGCGCTGACAGGAATGCTGGGGCCAACGTCCTGACTTTC. It translates to CASSADRNAGANVLTF.